Below, 18 T cell receptor beta chains from the same sample are listed, as sequenced in a study of blood T cell repertoires in COVID-19. Repertoires were generated with immunoSEQ multiplex PCR, while TCRdb's copy carries only in-frame clones and drops some. Here the sample spans 250,000 to 400,000 clones, more than 70% being singletons. The sequencing sample was made of peripheral blood. The origin of the receptors is a woman between 25 and 40 years old with COVID-19, enrolled during active disease.

This CDR3 reads CASSSTGAGNTIYF. DNA of the CDR3: TGTGCCAGCAGCTCGACAGGAGCTGGAAACACCATATATTTT. The chain uses TRBV7-8 and TRBJ1-3; maybe TRBD1 (6 bases). Germline CDR1 reads SGHVS; CDR2 reads FQNEAQ. The CDR3 extends over 14 amino acids. V was cut by 4 bases and J by 2 bases, with 9 bases left in between.

This clone turned up a few times. The chain employs TRBV20-1 and TRBJ2-7; the D is unclear. The CDR3 loop spans 11 amino acids. CDR1 is DFQATT and CDR2 is SNEGSKA in the germline V gene (reference sequence). The V end was cut by 2 bases, the J end by 5 bases, with 7 bases between. For the CDR3, the DNA is TGCAGTGCTAGAATGGCGGACGAGCAGTACTTC. Translated: CSARMADEQYF.

In its sample, this clone was seen a few times. The genes are TRBV6-5 and TRBJ1-5; no definite D call. Germline V gene data show CDR1 as MNHEY and CDR2 as SVGAGI. The CDR3 contains 15 residues. The ends were cut back, 6 bases at V and 2 bases at J, with 14 bases in the middle. CDR3 DNA sequence: TGTGCCAGCAGGCCTGACACCGCCGGCAATCAGCCCCAGCATTTT. Protein sequence: CASRPDTAGNQPQHF.

J is TRBJ1-1 and V is TRBV5-1, with unresolved D. The CDR3 sequence is 13 residues long. The V gene's germline CDR1 is SGHRS and CDR2 YFSETQ. V was clipped by 2 bases and J by 1 base, with 6 bases between them. Here the CDR3 DNA reads TGCGCCAGCAGCTTCGCACAGAACACTGAAGCTTTCTTT. The encoded protein is CASSFAQNTEAFF. Variable domain in full (rest from reference TRBV5-1 and TRBJ1-1): KAGVTQTPRYLIKTRGQQVTLSCSPISGHRSVSWYQQTPGQGLQFLFEYFSETQRNKGNFPGRFSGRQFSNSRSEMNVSTLELGDSALYLCASSFAQNTEAFFGQGTRLTVV.

This clone was seen a single time. The CDR3 DNA sequence: TGTGCCAGCAGCCAAGGAGGCAGGGCAGCTTTCTTT. Translating gives CASSQGGRAAFF. This rearrangement joins TRBV3-1 (or the pseudogene TRBV3-2) to TRBJ1-1; tentative D call: TRBD1 (5 bases). CDR1 is LGHDT and CDR2 is YNNKEL in the germline V gene (reference sequence). Trimming took off 1 base at V and 10 bases at J, with 10 bases between the two ends. The CDR3 runs 12 residues.

The chain is built from TRBV3-1 (or the pseudogene TRBV3-2) and TRBJ1-2; TRBD1 aligns across 9 bases. The CDR3 is 14 residues long. Trimming at V came to 4 bases and at J to 4 bases, leaving 4 bases not matched to a gene. Germline V gives CDR1 LGHDT, CDR2 YNNKEL (reference sequence). Here the CDR3 DNA reads TGTGCCAGCAGCCGGGACAGGGTTTTCTATGGCTACACCTTC. It yields the protein CASSRDRVFYGYTF.

This clone appeared a few times. V usage is TRBV10-1 and J usage is TRBJ2-5; D unresolved. CDR3 length: 13 residues. V lost 3 bases and J lost 9, with 14 bases in between. Looked up from germline, CDR1 is WNHNN and CDR2 is SYGVQD (reference sequence). CDR3 DNA: TGCGCCAGCAGTGAAAACAGAAGTTTGGCCCAGTACTTC. Translation: CASSENRSLAQYF.

The V call is TRBV7-2, the J call TRBJ2-1; 8 bases agree with TRBD1. CDR1 and CDR2 from the germline V gene are SGHTA and FQGNSA. The trim removed 2 bases at V and 6 bases at J, leaving 12 bases unmatched. The CDR3 runs to 17 residues. This CDR3 is CASSLLVRTGLGNEQFF. CDR3 DNA sequence: TGTGCCAGCAGCTTATTGGTTCGGACAGGGCTTGGCAATGAGCAGTTCTTC.

The table lists this clone with a count of one. The chain combines TRBV28 with TRBJ1-5; D gene unclear. V dropped 2 bases and J dropped 4 bases, with 6 bases sitting between them. Per the germline V gene, CDR1 is MDHEN and CDR2 is SYDVKM. CDR3 length equals 13 residues. The CDR3 here is CASSLNGNQPQHF. For the CDR3, the DNA is TGTGCCAGCAGTTTAAACGGGAATCAGCCCCAGCATTTT.

This clone showed up just once. This rearrangement joins TRBV5-1 to TRBJ2-3; the D gene is possibly TRBD2 (5 bases). CDR3 length: 14 residues. The germline V and J ends were trimmed by 3 bases and 2 bases, with 10 bases remaining between them. CDR1 is SGHRS and CDR2 is YFSETQ in the germline V gene. CDR3 DNA sequence: TGCGCCAGCAGCTCGACTACTAACACAGATACGCAGTATTTT. It encodes CASSSTTNTDTQYF.

The chain uses TRBV4-1 and TRBJ1-2, with a tentative D call TRBD1 (6 bases). V dropped 3 bases and J dropped 2 bases, with 13 bases sitting between them. The length of the CDR3 is 15 residues. Germline CDR1 MGHRA, CDR2 YSYEKL. The CDR3 protein is CASSHNTGTNYGYTF. The CDR3 DNA is TGCGCCAGCAGCCACAATACCGGGACAAACTATGGCTACACCTTC.

The rearrangement links TRBV6-5 to TRBJ1-6; D may be TRBD1 (5 bases). The V end lost 5 bases, the J end lost 7 bases, and 9 bases lay between the germline ends. Germline CDR1 and CDR2: MNHEY and SVGAGI. The CDR3 spans 13 residues. The CDR3 loop is CASSRQRNSPLHF. The CDR3 DNA is TGTGCCAGCAGTCGACAGAGAAATTCACCCCTCCACTTT.

This chain connects TRBV7-2 to TRBJ1-6; D is uncertain. Trimming pared 0 bases from V and 8 bases from J, leaving 8 bases between. The germline gives CDR1 SGHTA, CDR2 FQGNSA. The CDR3 spans 14 residues. CDR3: CASSLAGSDSPLHF. The CDR3 coding sequence is TGTGCCAGCAGCTTAGCCGGGTCAGATTCACCCCTCCACTTT.

The chain employs TRBV5-5 and TRBJ1-3; a possible D gene is TRBD1 (5 bases). Trimming left V 4 bases short and J 2 bases short, with 13 bases between. CDR3 length: 15 amino acids. Germline CDR1 reads SGHKS; CDR2 reads YYEKEE (reference sequence). The CDR3 loop is CASSQRGGAGNTIYF. The CDR3 DNA sequence: TGTGCCAGCAGCCAACGCGGGGGGGCTGGAAACACCATATATTTT. Full variable domain (missing parts from reference TRBV5-5 and TRBJ1-3): DAGVTQSPTHLIKTRGQQVTLRCSPISGHKSVSWYQQVLGQGPQFIFQYYEKEERGRGNFPDRFSARQFPNYSSELNVNALLLGDSALYLCASSQRGGAGNTIYFGEGSWLTVV.

The rearrangement links TRBV2 to TRBJ2-1, with a weak D call TRBD1 (6 bases). This CDR3 spans 15 amino acids. The germline V gene encodes CDR1 SNHLY and CDR2 FYNNEI. The ends were cut back, 11 bases at V and 7 bases at J, with 24 bases in the middle. CDR3 protein: CAGRDTQVDANEQFF. The CDR3 bases are TGTGCCGGCCGGGACACCCAGGTGGATGCTAATGAGCAGTTCTTC.

The gene calls are TRBV29-1 and TRBJ2-2; a weak D match, TRBD2 (6 bases). CDR1 and CDR2 from the germline V gene are SQVTM and ANQGSEA. This CDR3 contains 12 residues. Between the trimmed V and J ends, which lost 6 bases and 6 bases, there was a span of 11 bases. CDR3 protein: CSVRRGAGELFF. The CDR3 DNA reads as TGCAGCGTGAGGAGGGGTGCCGGGGAGCTGTTTTTT.

The J gene is TRBJ2-2, the V gene TRBV7-9; a weak D match, TRBD1 (5 bases). This CDR3 region has 16 residues. Germline CDR1 and CDR2: SEHNR and FQNEAQ (reference sequence). Trimming stripped 1 base from V and 1 base from J, with 10 bases between. In DNA form, the CDR3 reads TGTGCCAGCAGCTTAGGGCAGGGATGGAACACCGGGGAGCTGTTTTTT. This codes for CASSLGQGWNTGELFF.

The chain employs TRBV7-8 and TRBJ1-6; D unresolved. V dropped 5 bases and J dropped 13 bases, with 15 bases sitting between them. The germline V gene has CDR1 SGHVS and CDR2 FQNEAQ. The CDR3 covers 13 residues. CDR3 DNA sequence: TGTGCCAGCAGCCCCCGACACCCTTCTCCCCTCCACTTT. This sequence encodes CASSPRHPSPLHF. Full variable domain (outside the CDR3, taken from reference TRBV7-8 and TRBJ1-6): GAGVSQSPRYKVAKRGQDVALRCDPISGHVSLFWYQQALGQGPEFLTYFQNEAQLDKSGLPSDRFFAERPEGSVSTLKIQRTQQEDSAVYLCASSPRHPSPLHFGNGTRLTVT.